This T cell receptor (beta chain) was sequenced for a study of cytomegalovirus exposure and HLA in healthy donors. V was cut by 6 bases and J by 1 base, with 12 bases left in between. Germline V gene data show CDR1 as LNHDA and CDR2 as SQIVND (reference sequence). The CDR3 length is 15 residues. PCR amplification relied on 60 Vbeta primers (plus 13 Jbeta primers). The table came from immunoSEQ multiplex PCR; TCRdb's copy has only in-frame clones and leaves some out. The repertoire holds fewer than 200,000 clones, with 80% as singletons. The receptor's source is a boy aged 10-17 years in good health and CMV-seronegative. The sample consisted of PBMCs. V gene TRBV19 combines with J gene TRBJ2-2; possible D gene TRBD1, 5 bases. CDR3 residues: CASRLGTGNTGELFF. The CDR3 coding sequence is TGTGCCAGTAGGCTGGGTACAGGGAACACCGGGGAGCTGTTTTTT.